The sequence of this T cell receptor (beta chain) was determined in a study of cytomegalovirus exposure and HLA in healthy donors (TCRdb year 2017). As for the study more broadly: An earlier analysis of around 600 of the donors reported 250 to 350 Gb of sequence data and about 100 million unique TCR beta sequences from about 200 million T cells. A later genetic analysis took genome-wide SNP genotypes for about 65% of the roughly 670 donors and used that subset as a discovery cohort. The study combined high-throughput TCR immunosequencing, statistical association of individual TCRs with disease status, and machine learning to predict cytomegalovirus infection status. An earlier analysis of nearly 600 of the donors applied high-throughput TCR beta sequencing to assess whether each TCR beta V gene segment acted as functional or pseudogenic. Typing coverage differed by locus: A, B, C, DRB1 and DQB1 were typed in about 629-630 donors, DQA1 in roughly 510, DPA1 in some 600, and DPB1 in 472. About five DR-DQ haplotypes were treated as single units for association and clustering because of strong linkage in the cohort. All discovery cohort repertoires had been generated on a single sequencing platform. HLA typing covered class I and class II loci at four-digit resolution. The study aimed to test whether signatures of past pathogen exposure could be identified by cataloging public T cell receptors. Donor age, sex, ethnicity and CMV serostatus were compiled alongside the repertoire data. Among about 400 genotyped donors of the cohort, an average of approximately 240,000 unique TCR beta nucleotide sequences was sequenced per donor, of which about 18% were non-productive. Using immunosequencing, the study profiled T cell repertoires from 640 or so subjects and related those repertoires to cytomegalovirus serostatus. Approximately 300 gigabases of sequencing data and tens of millions of unique TCR sequences were included in an early release covering about 600 HLA-typed donors. A later analysis re-analyzed previously published TCR beta repertoires from about 600 donors and added high-resolution HLA genotyping to study TCR occurrence patterns. In addition to the first cohort of 500 to 850 subjects, a separate validation cohort of approximately 130 different subjects was used. Of the 300 to 500 genotyped donors, 70% to 90% were placed in the genetic ancestry cluster associated with self-reported Caucasian donors. The later analysis used no new phenotypic data to find candidate immune exposures, relying instead on TCR beta sequences and their occurrence across donors.

CDR1 is given as SGHRS and CDR2 as YFSETQ, both from the germline V gene. V loses 0 bases of germline sequence and J loses 0 bases, and the interval between the two ends is 7 bases. Including cysteine and phenylalanine, the CDR3 has 16 amino acids. Kept here is only the CDR3 DNA, which spans 48 bases and is read in frame from base 1. Receptor amplification or capture employed the immunoSEQ multiplex PCR assay. For the multiplex PCR, a mixture combining 60 forward primers for TCR Vbeta segments and 13 reverse primers for TCR Jbeta segments was used. Amplification of the CDR3 region of rearranged TCR beta genes was performed with a multiplex PCR assay on genomic DNA. On the Illumina HiSeq System, the amplified TCR beta libraries were sequenced as 87-base-pair reads. Per the original workflow: A later analysis tallied some 79 million unique TCR beta chains across the 640 or so repertoires, and some 10 million of those chains were shared by two or more donors. Raw reads were error-corrected and collapsed into unique sequences with a nearest-neighbor algorithm that merged closely related sequences to remove PCR and sequencing errors. To assign V, D and J gene segments, CDR3 sequences were aligned to IMGT reference sequences. For a sequence to be retained, a match of at least six nucleotides was required to both a V gene segment and a J gene segment. A rearrangement counted as productive if the CDR3 had no stop codons and remained in frame with V and J, and every other rearrangement counted as non-productive. CDR3 was defined according to IMGT convention as the region running from the second conserved V-encoded cysteine to the conserved J-encoded phenylalanine. The earlier analysis of about 620 of the donors excluded sequences that lacked an unambiguous match to a single V gene segment. In an earlier analysis of several hundred of the donors, V segments were called functional above 56.7% productive rearrangements and were called segregating when the between-donor standard deviation exceeded 5%. To diagnose cytomegalovirus status from the catalog of TCR beta chain sequences, a statistical classification framework was built. In a later analysis, TCR nucleotide sequences were compared against IMGT/GENE-DB human TR gene sequences so that V and J genes could be assigned. Using the TCRdist pipeline, a later analysis assigned CDR3 sequences along with most-parsimonious VDJ recombination scenarios. In a later analysis, each TCR beta chain was defined by its CDR3 amino acid sequence together with its V-gene family, and reads lacking a unique V-gene family were excluded. In a later analysis, several hundred highly shared, low-generation-probability nucleotide sequences were removed to address suspected cross-contamination and a sequencing artifact. A later analysis calculated a clonal expansion index for each public chain from normalized within-repertoire ranks of inferred template counts. In a later analysis, generation probabilities were computed with a VDJ recombination model fitted to out-of-frame rearrangements, and the resulting probabilities were checked against IGoR. A later analysis scored TCR-TCR, TCR-HLA and TCR-CMV co-occurrence with hypergeometric tests, applying a repertoire-size bias correction to TCR pairs. A later analysis estimated false discovery rates by permuting HLA or CMV assignments 20 times. In a later analysis, co-occurring TCRs were grouped using DBSCAN, with TCRdist sequence similarity added in when clustering inside HLA-allele-positive subsets. For co-occurrence clustering, repertoires with fewer than 30,000 or more than 120,000 public chains were excluded, along with five or six repertoires with anomalous nucleotide sharing. TCRdb re-hosts the immuneACCESS table, in-frame sequences only. Its copies lack some clones; in the studies checked, an unresolved V gene accounts for under half of them, and the cause for the rest is not known. D and trimming were read from the DNA, whereas the V and J calls and clone size are those reported in that table. This sample has about 200,000 clones in its table, and around 70% of those were observed once. Around 3% of the sample lies in the top ten.

The cohort comprised hundreds of healthy bone marrow donors. At the time of sampling, all cohort members were nominally healthy, though unrecorded immune exposures were likely present. The donor was CMV seropositive and was included in the group of 289 seropositive cohort members. A peripheral blood sample was provided by each donor, and peripheral blood mononuclear cells were used for TCR beta sequencing. Genomic DNA extraction from the blood cell samples was performed with the Qiagen DNeasy Blood Extraction Kit. The study at large found these results: A cluster of highly shared sequence variants was judged likely to be a technical artifact of the sequencing pipeline. Correlated functional status among segregating V segments might reflect linkage disequilibrium, but an unknown experimental factor could not be ruled out. A later genetic analysis associated a missense DCLRE1C variant with V-gene and J-gene trimming of TCR beta chains, and an independent cohort replicated the association. When HLA alleles, especially DR and DQ, strongly co-occurred, TCR associations were difficult to assign to individual alleles. A later analysis found that HLA-associated TCR beta chains were more clonally expanded and had lower generation probabilities than equally common non-associated chains. In a later genetic analysis, fewer N-insertions in productive TCRs were reported among donors in an Asian-associated ancestry cluster than the roughly 700-donor mean. Across donors, most TCR sequences were observed very rarely, whereas some public TCRs were present in many individuals. In a later analysis, TCR association rates were found to vary across HLA loci, with the most associated TCRs seen for DRB1 alleles and the fewest for HLA-C alleles. A further reported finding was that TCR beta sequences accurately predicted the HLA-A and HLA-B alleles for most subjects in the first cohort. Because some donors lacked HLA typing at each locus, the association tests relied only on the typed subset. Broadly in line with IMGT annotations, most TCR beta V segments showed up in productive rearrangements about 87% or about 30% of the time in an earlier analysis of under 700 of the donors. According to a later analysis, parvovirus B19, influenza, CMV and Epstein-Barr virus appeared linked to several top co-occurrence clusters. A later analysis associated roughly 17,000 TCR beta sequences with specific HLA alleles at a false discovery rate of 0.05. The earlier analysis of some 560 of the donors excluded some 15 rarely observed V segments, including chromosome 9 orphons, because counts were too low. In a later analysis, most CMV-associated TCR beta chains were found to appear HLA-restricted, with HLA associations seemingly driven largely by CMV exposure. Some IMGT-functional V segments, including TRBV6-2 and TRBV6-3, could not be told apart with the 87-base-pair reads, so those segments were excluded. In both the original and validation cohorts, the classifier was reported to diagnose cytomegalovirus status with high specificity and sensitivity. In vitro tests confirmed that a few of the cytomegalovirus-associated TCR beta chains recognize cytomegalovirus antigens. The study gave a list of more than 150 TCR beta chains associated with cytomegalovirus. CMV serostatus was the only immune exposure information available for the cohort. The authors suggested that the approach could potentially be generalized to other disease states and immunological phenotypes. Roughly uniform sequencing depth across donors was assumed in presence/absence analyses, although this assumption may not hold. This cohort had only TCR beta chains sequenced, and the lack of alpha or paired-chain data limited which features could be detected.

A note on this clone: Its specific antigen is unknown. There are no base qualities to consult, and no much larger clone falls within one base.

The sequenced sample was PBMCs. This receptor was obtained from a man aged 35 to 55 in good health and CMV-seropositive. In this chain, TRBV5-1 is recombined with TRBJ1-6; the D region possibly corresponds to TRBD1 (5 bases align). The nucleotides are TGCGCCAGCAGCTTGGAAGACAGCTCCTATAATTCACCCCTCCACTTT. This codes for CASSLEDSSYNSPLHF.